This paragraph reports one T cell receptor beta chain. Germline V gives CDR1 LGHDT, CDR2 YNNKEL (reference sequence). The CDR3 is 14 amino acids. V lost 4 bases and J lost 5, with 14 bases in between. These data are taken from a study of T cell responses to AZD1222 COVID-19 vaccine. Produced via immunoSEQ multiplex PCR; TCRdb's table is partial and in-frame only. The sample holds about 270,000 clones; almost 95% are singletons and the top ten take around 0.5%. The genes are TRBV3-1 (or the pseudogene TRBV3-2) and TRBJ1-1; tentative D call: TRBD1 (5 bases). The clonotype was recovered from an adult who received the AZD1222 COVID-19 vaccine. Material: peripheral blood, obtained 28 days after the second AZD1222 dose. CDR3 protein: CASSLSGGGTEAFF. Here the CDR3 DNA reads TGTGCCAGCAGCCTCTCGGGGGGAGGAACTGAAGCTTTCTTT.